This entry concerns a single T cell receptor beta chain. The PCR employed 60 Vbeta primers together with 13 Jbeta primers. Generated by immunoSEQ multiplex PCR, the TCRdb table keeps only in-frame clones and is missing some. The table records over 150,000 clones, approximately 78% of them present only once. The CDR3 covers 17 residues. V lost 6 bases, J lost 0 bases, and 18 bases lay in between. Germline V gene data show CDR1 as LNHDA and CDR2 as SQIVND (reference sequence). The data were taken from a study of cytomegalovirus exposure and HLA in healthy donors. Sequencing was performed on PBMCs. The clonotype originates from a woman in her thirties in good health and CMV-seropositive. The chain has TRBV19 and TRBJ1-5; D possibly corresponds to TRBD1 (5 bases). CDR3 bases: TGTGCCAGTAGGACGACGAACTCAGGGTTTAGCAATCAGCCCCAGCATTTT. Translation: CASRTTNSGFSNQPQHF.